This is a list of T cell receptor beta chains from one sample in a study of T-cell memory formation after mild COVID-19. In TCRdb, the 5' RACE reads were re-called with MiXCR into one record per CDR3 protein. The sample holds around 220,000 distinct CDR3 sequences, about 15% seen once. Input material: PBMCs or a T cell subset sorted from them (not recorded which). The receptors originated from a man aged 18-30 years who had mild COVID-19 (a few samples of this study predate the infection). Cell type and time point are not known. Each CDR3 is given with its conserved first and last residue. D genes are given only for firm matches. Part of the rows lack a size; the others show once, few, many or a class for expanded clones.

>NA|TRBV5-1|TRBD2|TRBJ2-1
TGCGCCAGCAGCGAGGGTGCGGGGGACCACAATGAGCAGTTCTTC
CASSEGAGDHNEQFF
>many|TRBV6-5|TRBD1|TRBJ2-3
TGTGCCACCCGAAGGAGAGGGGGCATCCCAGATACGCAGTATTTT
CATRRRGGIPDTQYF
>few|TRBV25-1|TRBD1|TRBJ2-7
TGTGCCAGCAGCGTCTTGACAGGGGGGACCTACGAGCAGTACTTC
CASSVLTGGTYEQYF
>few|TRBV29-1|NA|TRBJ1-1
TGCAGCGTTGAGCAGAACACTGAAGCTTTCTTT
CSVEQNTEAFF
>NA|TRBV6-1|NA|TRBJ1-2
TGTGCCAGCAGGGGATCAGGGGTCGACTATGGCTACACCTTC
CASRGSGVDYGYTF
>few|TRBV7-2|NA|TRBJ2-3
TGTGCCAGCAGCTTAAACGAGTACCTGGGAACGCAGTATTTT
CASSLNEYLGTQYF
>many|TRBV12-3/TRBV12-4|TRBD2|TRBJ2-2
TGTGCCAGCAGGGCCAGACTAGCGGACACCGGGGAGCTGTTTTTT
CASRARLADTGELFF
>few|TRBV15|NA|TRBJ1-2
TGTGCCACCAGCAGAGATCGCCAGGGTCAGGCGGGCTACACCTTC
CATSRDRQGQAGYTF
>NA|TRBV5-1|TRBD1|TRBJ1-2
TGCGCCAGCACCTGGGACAGCCTTAACTATGGCTACACCTTC
CASTWDSLNYGYTF
>NA|TRBV5-1|NA|TRBJ2-5
TGCGCCAGCAGCTTGGTATCACTGCGGCAAGAGACCCAGTACTTC
CASSLVSLRQETQYF
>NA|TRBV5-1|NA|TRBJ2-6
TGCGCCAGCAGCTTGGATCCGGGCTCTGGGGCCAACGTCCTGACTTTC
CASSLDPGSGANVLTF
>few|TRBV29-1|NA|TRBJ1-1
TGCAGCGTTACCGGACAGCAGAACACTGAAGCTTTCTTT
CSVTGQQNTEAFF
>NA|TRBV30|NA|TRBJ2-7
TGTGCCTGGAGTCCACAGTACGAGCAGTACTTC
CAWSPQYEQYF
>few|TRBV6-5|TRBD1|TRBJ2-7
TGTGCCAGCAGTTATATGGGACAGGGTGACTACGAGCAGTACTTC
CASSYMGQGDYEQYF
>NA|TRBV28|TRBD1|TRBJ2-1
TGTGCCAGCAGTCCGGGGACAGGGGACCATGAGCAGTTCTTC
CASSPGTGDHEQFF
>once|TRBV20-1|NA|TRBJ1-6
TGCAGTGTCACAACCCGGGCCGTAAATTCACCCCTCCACTTT
CSVTTRAVNSPLHF
>NA|TRBV5-1|NA|TRBJ1-6
TGCGCCAGCAGCTACCTGGGCGGGCGTAATTCACCCCTCCACTTT
CASSYLGGRNSPLHF
>NA|TRBV7-9|NA|TRBJ1-6
TGTGCCAGCAGCACACCCGGGACACCCCTCCACTTT
CASSTPGTPLHF
>few|TRBV7-9|NA|TRBJ2-5
TGTGCCAGCAGCCGAGGTCCCGGAGAGACCCAGTACTTC
CASSRGPGETQYF
>few|TRBV7-6|TRBD2|TRBJ2-7
TGTGCCAGCAGCCTAATAGCGGGGGGATCCTACGAGCAGTACTTC
CASSLIAGGSYEQYF
>many|TRBV5-5|NA|TRBJ2-2
TGTGCCAGCAGCTTGACGGCGAACACCGGGGAGCTGTTTTTT
CASSLTANTGELFF
>NA|TRBV6-2/TRBV6-3|TRBD1|TRBJ1-2
TGTGCCAGCAGTCGACAGGGGCTGAACTATGGCTACACCTTC
CASSRQGLNYGYTF
>NA|TRBV6-6|NA|TRBJ1-5
TGTGCCAGCAGGGGGGGTAGTCAGCCCCAGCATTTT
CASRGGSQPQHF
>NA|TRBV18|TRBD1|TRBJ2-5
TGTGCCAGCTCATCAAGGACAGGGGAAGCAGAGACCCAGTACTTC
CASSSRTGEAETQYF
>NA|TRBV19|NA|TRBJ2-2
TGTGCCAGTAGTATACGGACTCCGAATGGGGAGCTGTTTTTT
CASSIRTPNGELFF
>few|TRBV18|NA|TRBJ2-5
TGTGCCAGCTCACCACGGGGTGGAACAGGGATGGAGACCCAGTACTTC
CASSPRGGTGMETQYF
>few|TRBV12-3/TRBV12-4|NA|TRBJ1-1
TGTGCCAGCACCCGAGCGTTAGGCACTGAAGCTTTCTTT
CASTRALGTEAFF
>NA|TRBV15|NA|TRBJ1-2
TGTGCCACCAGCAGAGGGGCAGGGTATGGCTACACCTTC
CATSRGAGYGYTF
>few|TRBV20-1|TRBD1|TRBJ2-5
TGCAGTGCTCACAGGGGAAGGATTTCAGAGACCCAGTACTTC
CSAHRGRISETQYF
>few|TRBV28|TRBD1|TRBJ1-5
TGTGCCAGCAGGGGACAGGTCTATAGAAGCAATCAGCCCCAGCATTTT
CASRGQVYRSNQPQHF
>NA|TRBV12-3/TRBV12-4|TRBD1|TRBJ1-4
TGTGCCAGCTGCCCGGGACAGGGAGATGAAAAACTGTTTTTT
CASCPGQGDEKLFF
>NA|TRBV18|NA|TRBJ1-3
TGTGCCAGCTCACCGACGGGGACGAAAAGCTCTGGAAACACCATATATTTT
CASSPTGTKSSGNTIYF
>few|TRBV12-3/TRBV12-4|NA|TRBJ1-4
NA
CASSSSDRFDEKLFF
>NA|TRBV6-5|NA|TRBJ1-5
TGTGCCAGCAGTTATCAGGGCGGGGGTCAGCCCCAGCATTTT
CASSYQGGGQPQHF
>NA|TRBV6-5|NA|TRBJ2-3
TGTGCCAGCAGTTATAATGTACTAACGGGCCGCACAGATACGCAGTATTTT
CASSYNVLTGRTDTQYF
>few|TRBV12-3/TRBV12-4|TRBD1|TRBJ1-1
TGTGCCAGCAGGCTGGGACAGCAGAACACTGAAGCTTTCTTT
CASRLGQQNTEAFF
>few|TRBV12-5|NA|TRBJ1-2
TGTGCTAGTGGTTTGAATGGCCAGTCCTACACCTTC
CASGLNGQSYTF
>NA|TRBV2|NA|TRBJ2-3
TGTGCCAGTGGGTCTGCGGCAGGGCCGCCAGATACGCAGTATTTT
CASGSAAGPPDTQYF
>NA|TRBV6-6|NA|TRBJ1-2
TGTGCCAGCAGCACAGATTATGGCTACACCTTC
CASSTDYGYTF
>NA|TRBV28|TRBD1|TRBJ1-2
TGTGCCAGCAGTTCCTCAGGGGGCGGCTACACCTTC
CASSSSGGGYTF
>many|TRBV2|TRBD2|TRBJ2-7
TGTGCCAGCAGGCCCCCCTTCTTCCGGGAGCGGGACTACGAGCAGTACTTC
CASRPPFFRERDYEQYF
>NA|TRBV12-3/TRBV12-4|NA|TRBJ2-3
TGTGCCAGCCGACGGGGATTTGGGAGCACAGATACGCAGTATTTT
CASRRGFGSTDTQYF
>few|TRBV20-1|NA|TRBJ1-2
TGCAGTGCTAGTGCCGATGCTTACGGCTACACCTTC
CSASADAYGYTF
>NA|TRBV12-3/TRBV12-4|NA|TRBJ1-1
TGTGCCAGCAGCCGCGTAAGAGGCACTGAAGCTTTCTTT
CASSRVRGTEAFF
>NA|TRBV4-2|TRBD1|TRBJ2-5
TGTGCCAGCAGCCAAGAGGCATCGGGACAGGGATTACAAGAGACCCAGTACTTC
CASSQEASGQGLQETQYF
>few|TRBV7-2|NA|TRBJ1-1
TGTGCCAGCAGCTTACGCAGAGCGAACACTGAAGCTTTCTTT
CASSLRRANTEAFF
>few|TRBV4-3|TRBD2|TRBJ2-5
TGCGCCAGCAGCCAAGGACTAGCCGGAGAGACCCAGTACTTC
CASSQGLAGETQYF
>few|TRBV5-1|NA|TRBJ2-1
TGCGCCAGCAGCTTAAACCCCGGGACCGAGACTCGCGAGCAGTTCTTC
CASSLNPGTETREQFF